The entry below describes one TCR beta chain. Its target is not known. The data derive from a study of T cell responses to AZD1222 COVID-19 vaccine. Overall study findings and caveats: Elevations in Spike-specific TCR breadth and depth followed administration of two AZD1222 doses. Vaccine-associated CD4 TCRs spanned spike, dominant at 160-218 and 743-854. Repertoire sampling was restricted to post-peak T cell response timepoints.

Germline-derived CDR1 and CDR2 are KGHSH and LQKENI. This CDR3 has 15 amino acids. Trimming removed 0 bases from V and 5 bases from J; junction bases left unmatched: 1. TCRdb's copy holds only in-frame clones and misses some; the assay was immunoSEQ multiplex PCR. Here the sample spans about 120,000 clones, roughly 92% being singletons. The source was peripheral blood, collected 28 days after the second AZD1222 dose. This clonotype was obtained from an adult who received the AZD1222 COVID-19 vaccine. This rearrangement joins TRBV18 to TRBJ1-5; 10 nucleotides agree with TRBD1. The DNA for the CDR3 is TGTGCCAGCTCACCACCAGGACAGGGGGATCAGCCCCAGCATTTT. Amino acids: CASSPPGQGDQPQHF.